The T cell receptor (beta chain) under discussion was sequenced for a study of blood T cell repertoires in COVID-19. The protocol was immunoSEQ multiplex PCR, while the TCRdb copy is restricted to in-frame clones and leaves out a portion. This table has roughly 250,000 clones, approximately 90% appearing once. The CDR3 runs 16 residues. The V end lost 3 bases, the J end lost 5 bases, and 18 bases lay between the germline ends. Germline CDR1 is KGHDR and CDR2 is SFDVKD. The chain employs TRBV24-1 and TRBJ2-5; D is possibly TRBD1 (5 bases). This TCR derives from a man under 40 with acute or convalescent COVID-19. The specimen sequenced was peripheral blood. The CDR3 region has the DNA TGTGCCACCAGTGATCCCGCCCAGGGTTCACCCGAGACCCAGTACTTC. Translating gives CATSDPAQGSPETQYF.